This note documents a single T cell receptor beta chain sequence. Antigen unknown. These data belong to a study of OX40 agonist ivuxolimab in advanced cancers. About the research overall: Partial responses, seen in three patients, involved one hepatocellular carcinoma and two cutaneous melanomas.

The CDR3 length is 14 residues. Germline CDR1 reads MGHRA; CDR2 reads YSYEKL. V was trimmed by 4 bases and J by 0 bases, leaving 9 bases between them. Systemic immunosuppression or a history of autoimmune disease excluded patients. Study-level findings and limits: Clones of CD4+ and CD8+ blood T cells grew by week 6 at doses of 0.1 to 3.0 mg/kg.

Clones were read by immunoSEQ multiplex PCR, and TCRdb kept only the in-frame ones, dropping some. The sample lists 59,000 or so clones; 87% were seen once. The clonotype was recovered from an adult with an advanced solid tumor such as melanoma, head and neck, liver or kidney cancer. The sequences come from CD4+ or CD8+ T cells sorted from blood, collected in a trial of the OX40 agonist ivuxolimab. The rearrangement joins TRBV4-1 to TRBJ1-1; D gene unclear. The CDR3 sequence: CASSPGVLNTEAFF. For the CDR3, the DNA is TGCGCCAGCAGCCCTGGGGTCTTGAACACTGAAGCTTTCTTT.